The present TCR beta chain was sequenced within a study of blood T cell repertoires in COVID-19. The wider study: Samples of COVID-19 (acute and convalescent) were obtained from the United States, Italy and Spain. The cDNA or gDNA used as material had been derived from T cells, B-cell-depleted T cells, or PBMCs.

This CDR3 contains 17 residues. V was clipped by 2 bases and J by 0 bases, with 14 bases between them. CDR1 MNHNS and CDR2 SASEGT come from the germline V gene. Authors' analysis steps: Estimated nucleated cell counts came from reference gene primer amplification. Assay: immunoSEQ multiplex PCR; the TCRdb copy retains only in-frame clones and omits some. The DNA gave D and trimming, while V, J and clone size come from that table. Of a few hundred thousand clones in the sample, roughly 86% are singletons; the top ten hold roughly 2.5%. Sample: peripheral blood. The sequence was obtained from a woman aged 50 to 60 with acute or convalescent COVID-19. The chain recombines TRBV6-1 with TRBJ1-5; maybe TRBD1 (5 bases). This CDR3 is CASSERGFGISNQPQHF. CDR3 in DNA: TGTGCCAGCAGTGAAAGGGGTTTCGGAATTAGCAATCAGCCCCAGCATTTT.